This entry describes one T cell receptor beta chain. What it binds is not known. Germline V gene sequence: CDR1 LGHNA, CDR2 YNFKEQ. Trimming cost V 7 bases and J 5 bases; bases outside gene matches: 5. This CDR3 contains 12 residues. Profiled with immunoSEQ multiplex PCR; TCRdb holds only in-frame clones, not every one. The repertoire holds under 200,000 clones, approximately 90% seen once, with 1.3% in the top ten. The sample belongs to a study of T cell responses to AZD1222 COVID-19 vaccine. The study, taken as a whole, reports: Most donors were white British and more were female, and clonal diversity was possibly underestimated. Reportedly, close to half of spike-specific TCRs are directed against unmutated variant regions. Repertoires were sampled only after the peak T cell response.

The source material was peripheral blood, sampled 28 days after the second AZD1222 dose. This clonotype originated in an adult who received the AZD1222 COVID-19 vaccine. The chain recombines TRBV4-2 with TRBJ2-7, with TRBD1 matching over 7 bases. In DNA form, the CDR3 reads TGTGCCAGCACAGGGGACAGCGACGAGCAGTACTTC. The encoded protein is CASTGDSDEQYF.